This paragraph covers one T cell receptor (beta chain) sequence. Researchers prepared the TRB cDNA libraries using 5' RACE with UMI labels. TCRdb re-called the 5' RACE reads and catalogs CDR3 proteins one per entry, DNA excluded. This sample's table reports about 81,000 distinct CDR3 sequences. The sample comes from a study of CXCR3-negative and CXCR3-positive naive CD8 T cells. The source of this sequence is a human donor in good health. Some clones in this sample may be carry-over from other donors' samples. Input material: naive CXCR3- CD8+ T cells from blood. Subset reported: CD45RO-CCR7+CD27+CD95- naive CD8+ T cells lacking CXCR3 (TNR3-).

CDR3 protein: CSARDLLEGPNSPLHF. The V and J genes are TRBV20-1 and TRBJ1-6. Per the germline V gene, CDR1 is DFQATT and CDR2 is SNEGSKA (reference sequence). The CDR3 covers 16 residues.